Listed below are T cell receptor beta chains from one sample, sequenced in a study of cytomegalovirus exposure and HLA in healthy donors. Sequencing used immunoSEQ multiplex PCR; TCRdb keeps in-frame clones, though not all of them. Of tens of thousands of clones detected, about 89% appear once; the ten largest clones hold around a tenth. The sequenced sample consisted of PBMCs. Receptors originate from a man aged 25 to 45 in good health and CMV-seropositive. CDR3s include the opening cysteine and the closing phenylalanine or tryptophan. The D gene is left open where the match is weak. Not all rows give a size; the values are once, few, many and, for expanded clones, a class.

v_call	d_call	clone_size	cdr3_length	j_call	cdr3_aa	cdr3_nt
TRBV5-1	NA	NA	17	TRBJ2-3	CASSLVPGVLVTDTQYF	TGCGCCAGCAGCTTGGTTCCGGGAGTCTTGGTCACAGATACGCAGTATTTT
TRBV5-1	NA	NA	15	TRBJ1-1	CASSLAWALNTEAFF	TGCGCCAGCAGCTTGGCCTGGGCTTTGAACACTGAAGCTTTCTTT
TRBV28	NA	NA	17	TRBJ1-5	CASSRTRGGRRNQPQHF	TGTGCCAGCAGTCGTACAAGGGGGGGGCGACGCAATCAGCCCCAGCATTTT
TRBV5-1	NA	NA	16	TRBJ2-7	CASSLDGQRPSYEQYF	TGCGCCAGCAGCTTGGACGGACAGAGACCTTCCTACGAGCAGTACTTC
TRBV6-1	NA	NA	12	TRBJ1-2	CASFQDFYGYTF	TGTGCCAGCTTTCAGGACTTTTATGGCTACACCTTC
TRBV28	NA	NA	17	TRBJ1-2	CASSPVGGDRGDYGYTF	TGTGCCAGCAGTCCCGTCGGGGGGGACCGCGGGGACTATGGCTACACCTTC
TRBV27	TRBD2	NA	14	TRBJ2-1	CASSFGGDGGEQFF	TGTGCCAGCAGTTTTGGGGGGGACGGGGGAGAGCAGTTCTTC
TRBV7-2	TRBD1	NA	15	TRBJ1-5	CASSHGTGGNQPQHF	TGTGCCAGCAGCCACGGGACAGGGGGCAATCAGCCCCAGCATTTT
TRBV5-1	TRBD2	NA	16	TRBJ2-2	CASSFSGRAGGGELFF	TGCGCCAGCAGCTTTAGCGGGAGGGCCGGCGGCGGGGAGCTGTTTTTT
TRBV7-8	NA	NA	17	TRBJ1-5	CASSLAHAGASNQPQHF	TGTGCCAGCAGCTTAGCGCATGCGGGAGCGTCCAATCAGCCCCAGCATTTT
TRBV5-1	NA	NA	14	TRBJ2-1	CASIPDRNYNEQFF	TGCGCCAGCATCCCAGACAGAAACTACAATGAGCAGTTCTTC
TRBV28	TRBD1	NA	14	TRBJ1-3	CASSLTGVGNTIYF	TGTGCCAGCAGCCTGACAGGGGTCGGAAACACCATATATTTT
TRBV5-1	NA	NA	14	TRBJ1-3	CASSLPSVGNTIYF	TGCGCCAGCAGCTTGCCCTCGGTAGGAAACACCATATATTTT
TRBV13	NA	NA	15	TRBJ1-5	CASSLGRGAGQPQHF	TGTGCCAGCAGCTTAGGCCGGGGGGCGGGACAGCCCCAGCATTTT
TRBV6-1	TRBD2	once	13	TRBJ2-1	CASKGLNYNEQFF	TGTGCCAGCAAGGGACTAAATTACAATGAGCAGTTCTTC
TRBV7-8	TRBD2	NA	15	TRBJ2-1	CASSSGLAGYNEQFF	TGTGCCAGCAGCTCGGGACTAGCGGGATACAATGAGCAGTTCTTC
TRBV7-9	TRBD1	NA	15	TRBJ2-5	CASSSWDRGSETQYF	TGTGCCAGCAGCTCCTGGGACAGGGGGTCAGAGACCCAGTACTTC
TRBV9	NA	NA	14	TRBJ1-1	CASSQGGEYTEAFF	TGTGCCAGCAGCCAAGGGGGGGAGTACACTGAAGCTTTCTTT
TRBV7-2	NA	once	15	TRBJ2-1	CASSLELGAHNEQFF	TGTGCCAGCAGCTTAGAGCTGGGAGCCCACAATGAGCAGTTCTTC
TRBV5-4	TRBD1	once	13	TRBJ2-7	CASSRDSGYEQYF	TGTGCCAGCAGCCGGGACAGCGGCTACGAGCAGTACTTC
TRBV28	NA	NA	13	TRBJ1-5	CASTPRGFQPQHF	TGTGCCAGCACCCCGCGGGGATTTCAGCCCCAGCATTTT
TRBV5-1	NA	NA	14	TRBJ2-5	CASSLGGVQETQYF	TGCGCCAGCAGCCTGGGCGGCGTACAAGAGACCCAGTACTTC
TRBV13	NA	NA	17	TRBJ2-7	CASSSRTRGEVAVEQYF	TGTGCCAGCAGCTCCCGGACTAGGGGGGAGGTGGCTGTTGAGCAGTACTTC
TRBV13	NA	once	12	TRBJ2-7	CASSHSTYEQYF	TGTGCCAGCAGCCACTCCACTTACGAGCAGTACTTC
TRBV28	TRBD2	once	13	TRBJ2-1	CASSFEAGGEQFF	TGTGCCAGCAGTTTCGAAGCGGGAGGAGAGCAGTTCTTC
TRBV28	NA	NA	14	TRBJ1-2	CASSLWLKVAGNTF	TGTGCCAGCAGTTTATGGTTGAAGGTTGCGGGAAACACCTTC
TRBV5-5	TRBD1	NA	13	TRBJ1-1	CASSHNMDREAFF	TGTGCCAGCAGCCACAATATGGACAGGGAGGCTTTCTTT
TRBV15	NA	NA	14	TRBJ1-3	CATSGGDPGNTIYF	TGTGCCACCAGCGGGGGGGACCCTGGAAACACCATATATTTT
TRBV6-5	NA	NA	15	TRBJ2-7	CASSYGQRASYEQYF	TGTGCCAGCAGTTACGGGCAACGAGCCTCCTACGAGCAGTACTTC
TRBV5-1	NA	NA	14	TRBJ2-2	CASSLRTDTGELFF	TGCGCCAGCAGCTTGCGAACAGACACCGGGGAGCTGTTTTTT
TRBV4-1	TRBD1	NA	16	TRBJ2-2	CASSQPKGTATGELFF	TGCGCCAGCAGCCAACCCAAAGGGACAGCCACCGGGGAGCTGTTTTTT
TRBV7-6	TRBD1	NA	16	TRBJ1-1	CASSLTGQNMNTEAFF	TGTGCCAGCAGCTTAACGGGACAGAACATGAACACTGAAGCTTTCTTT
TRBV14	TRBD1	NA	13	TRBJ2-3	CASSRTGPDTQYF	TGTGCCAGCAGCCGGACAGGTCCAGATACGCAGTATTTT
TRBV10-3	NA	NA	15	TRBJ2-5	CAISEPDEGQETQYF	TGTGCCATCAGTGAGCCGGACGAGGGTCAAGAGACCCAGTACTTC
TRBV28	NA	few	15	TRBJ1-5	CASSFSGSSNQPQHF	TGTGCCAGCAGTTTCTCAGGCAGTAGCAATCAGCCCCAGCATTTT
TRBV18	TRBD1	NA	14	TRBJ1-4	CASSPTGPNEKLFF	TGTGCCAGCTCACCGACAGGGCCTAATGAAAAACTGTTTTTT
TRBV15	TRBD1	NA	14	TRBJ2-7	CATAGTGNSYEQYF	TGTGCCACCGCCGGGACAGGGAACTCCTACGAGCAGTACTTC
TRBV7-9	NA	NA	15	TRBJ2-6	CAGGSWGSGANVLTF	TGTGCCGGAGGTTCGTGGGGCTCTGGGGCCAACGTCCTGACTTTC
TRBV5-1	TRBD1	NA	16	TRBJ2-3	CASSGGQGTRIDTQYF	TGCGCCAGCAGCGGGGGACAGGGGACTCGCATAGATACGCAGTATTTT
TRBV14	TRBD1	few	13	TRBJ1-1	CASSGTGGTEAFF	TGTGCCAGCTCCGGGACAGGGGGAACTGAAGCTTTCTTT
TRBV7-9	TRBD2	NA	18	TRBJ2-1	CSSSLPFRLAGAYNEQFF	TGTTCCAGCAGCTTGCCCTTTCGACTAGCGGGAGCCTACAATGAGCAGTTCTTC
TRBV2	NA	NA	14	TRBJ2-2	CASRGDMNTGELFF	TGTGCCAGCAGGGGGGACATGAACACCGGGGAGCTGTTTTTT
TRBV5-4	TRBD1	NA	14	TRBJ1-6	CASSDRQGVGPLHF	TGTGCCAGCAGCGACCGACAGGGTGTCGGTCCCCTCCACTTT
TRBV10-1	NA	NA	14	TRBJ2-1	CASSDWERINEQFF	TGCGCCAGCAGTGATTGGGAGAGAATCAATGAGCAGTTCTTC
TRBV10-3	NA	NA	14	TRBJ2-7	CAISEGPGGYEQYF	TGTGCCATCAGTGAAGGTCCCGGCGGCTACGAGCAGTACTTC
TRBV13	NA	NA	16	TRBJ2-1	CASTQGGLSSYNEQFF	TGTGCCAGCACTCAGGGGGGACTCAGCTCCTACAATGAGCAGTTCTTC
TRBV9	NA	NA	15	TRBJ1-2	CASSVVPQSRYGYTF	TGTGCCAGCAGCGTAGTCCCCCAGTCCCGCTATGGCTACACCTTC
TRBV6-5	NA	NA	14	TRBJ2-7	CASSYQGDSYEQYF	TGTGCCAGCAGTTATCAGGGTGACTCCTACGAGCAGTACTTC